Sequencing of this TCR beta chain was carried out in a study of control samples from healthy donors and cancer patients. The assay was immunoSEQ multiplex PCR, and TCRdb's table has in-frame clones only and misses some. The table lists around 250,000 clones, over 75% of them singletons. CDR1 and CDR2 (germline): SGHTA, FQGTGA. V was trimmed by 5 bases and J by 4 bases, leaving 17 bases between them. This CDR3 region has 15 residues. Sequenced: PBMCs. The source is an older woman with lung cancer. This sequence joins TRBV7-3 and TRBJ1-1; possible D gene TRBD1, 6 bases. The DNA of the CDR3 is TGTGCCAGCAGCCCACAGGGATCTGCCAGCACTGAAGCTTTCTTT. As protein: CASSPQGSASTEAFF.